The rows below give T cell receptor beta chains drawn from one sample of a study of blood T cell repertoires in COVID-19. Repertoires were generated with immunoSEQ multiplex PCR, while TCRdb's copy carries only in-frame clones and drops some. The table has 210,000 or so clones, about 90% seen once. Sequencing used peripheral blood. These TCRs come from a middle-aged man with active or convalescent COVID-19. Both conserved end residues are part of each CDR3. The order of the fields is V gene, clone size, J gene, D gene, CDR3 protein, CDR3 DNA. A D gene is named only where the DNA matches it firmly. The size entry is marked missing in some rows and otherwise reads once, few, many or a size class.

V: TRBV19; size: NA; J: TRBJ2-3; D: NA; CDR3: CASTNPHFTDTQYF; DNA: TGTGCCAGTACTAATCCGCACTTCACAGATACGCAGTATTTT
V: TRBV2; size: once; J: TRBJ1-4; D: NA; CDR3: CASSAFSKLFF; DNA: TGTGCCAGCAGTGCCTTTTCAAAACTGTTTTTT
V: TRBV7-9; size: NA; J: TRBJ2-1; D: NA; CDR3: CASSPRGPSNEQFF; DNA: TGTGCCAGCAGCCCACGAGGGCCGAGCAATGAGCAGTTCTTC
V: TRBV5-1; size: NA; J: TRBJ1-5; D: NA; CDR3: CASSIREGQPQHF; DNA: TGCGCCAGCAGCATCAGGGAGGGTCAGCCCCAGCATTTT
V: TRBV11-2; size: NA; J: TRBJ1-1; D: NA; CDR3: CASSTPPPEAFF; DNA: TGTGCCAGCAGCACACCCCCCCCTGAAGCTTTCTTT
V: TRBV6-1; size: NA; J: TRBJ1-1; D: NA; CDR3: CASSENGGRTEAFF; DNA: TGTGCCAGCAGTGAAAATGGGGGCCGAACTGAAGCTTTCTTT
V: TRBV4-1; size: NA; J: TRBJ2-7; D: NA; CDR3: CASSQPSLYEQYF; DNA: TGCGCCAGCAGCCAACCTTCCCTCTACGAGCAGTACTTC
V: TRBV7-9; size: few; J: TRBJ2-5; D: NA; CDR3: CASSLVPGHQYQETQYF; DNA: TGTGCCAGCAGCTTAGTCCCGGGACACCAGTACCAAGAGACCCAGTACTTC
V: TRBV14; size: NA; J: TRBJ1-6; D: NA; CDR3: CASSQGYRVYNSPLHF; DNA: TGTGCCAGCAGCCAAGGATACAGGGTGTATAATTCACCCCTCCACTTT
V: TRBV19; size: NA; J: TRBJ2-7; D: TRBD1; CDR3: CASSIGTGPPVEQYF; DNA: TGTGCCAGTAGTATAGGGACAGGCCCCCCGGTGGAGCAGTACTTC
V: TRBV7-2; size: NA; J: TRBJ2-1; D: NA; CDR3: CASSSDSYNEQFF; DNA: TGTGCCAGCAGCTCAGACTCGTACAATGAGCAGTTCTTC
V: TRBV9; size: NA; J: TRBJ1-3; D: NA; CDR3: CASAAGNTIYF; DNA: TGTGCCAGCGCGGCCGGAAACACCATATATTTT
V: TRBV7-2; size: few; J: TRBJ1-2; D: NA; CDR3: CASRNRANYGYTF; DNA: TGTGCCAGCAGAAACAGGGCGAACTATGGCTACACCTTC
V: TRBV2; size: NA; J: TRBJ2-7; D: TRBD2; CDR3: CASKKGLAGDQYEQYF; DNA: TGTGCCAGCAAAAAAGGACTAGCGGGGGATCAATACGAGCAGTACTTC
V: TRBV4-1; size: NA; J: TRBJ2-1; D: NA; CDR3: CASSQRGGNNEQFF; DNA: TGCGCCAGCAGCCAGCGCGGGGGCAACAATGAGCAGTTCTTC
V: TRBV5-1; size: NA; J: TRBJ2-1; D: TRBD2; CDR3: CASSLSPAGSSYNEQFF; DNA: TGCGCCAGCAGCTTGTCGCCAGCGGGGTCCTCATACAATGAGCAGTTCTTC
V: TRBV5-1; size: once; J: TRBJ1-1; D: NA; CDR3: CASRFGGREMNTEAFF; DNA: TGCGCCAGCAGGTTCGGGGGGCGAGAGATGAACACTGAAGCTTTCTTT